Below, 32 T cell receptor beta chains from the same sample are listed, as sequenced in a study of HIV-infected patients and healthy controls (dated by TCRdb to 2013 to 2014). Whole blood was used without cell fractionation, so the repertoire reflected all unsorted peripheral T cells. Library creation used 5' RACE. The instrument was an Illumina MiSeq. Approximately 0.5 ug RNA was reverse transcribed with SuperScript III using primers against the alpha and beta constant regions. Alpha and beta chain libraries were generated separately via chain-specific third strand synthesis with multiplexing indices. TCRdb trimmed public reads at Q25 via fastp, called clones via MiXCR and kept in-frame beta chains. Rows with one shared CDR3 protein collapse into an entry with the most common genes and DNA. This sample has about 18,000 distinct CDR3 sequences in its table, and roughly 9.5% of those were observed once. Clones ranked in the top ten supply over 5% of the sample.

The sequencing sample was made of blood. These receptors all stem from an adult in good health.

The V gene is TRBV29-1, the J gene TRBJ2-3, with D possibly being TRBD1 (5 bases). Trimming removed 7 bases at V and 6 bases at J, with 20 bases between. This CDR3 comprises 14 residues. The germline gives CDR1 SQVTM, CDR2 ANQGSEA. CDR3: CSAGGDPKGDTQYF. CDR3 nucleotides: TGCAGCGCCGGTGGAGACCCCAAGGGGGATACGCAGTATTTT.

In its sample, this clonotype was seen many times. V gene TRBV28 combines with J gene TRBJ2-7; unclear D gene. CDR3 length: 15 residues. V lost 5 bases and J lost 0, with 14 bases in between. CDR1 and CDR2 (germline): MDHEN, SYDVKM. CDR3 sequence reads: CASSLTLVGSYEQYF. The CDR3 DNA sequence: TGTGCCAGCAGTCTGACTCTGGTGGGCTCCTACGAGCAGTACTTC.

The sample holds many counts of this clonotype. The chain carries TRBV3-1 and TRBJ2-7; D is uncertain. The CDR3 loop spans 15 amino acids. Germline CDR1 is LGHDT and CDR2 is YNNKEL (reference sequence). Trimming removed 1 base from V and 1 base from J, with 11 bases in between. CDR3 coding DNA: TGTGCCAGCAGCCAAGGGAGTATTTCTTCCTACGAGCAGTACTTC. This codes for CASSQGSISSYEQYF.

In its sample, this clonotype was seen many times. The rearrangement uses TRBV3-1 and TRBJ2-7; D is perhaps TRBD1 or TRBD2 (5 bases each). Trimming removed 2 bases at V and 6 bases at J, with 14 bases between. The CDR3 totals 14 residues. Germline-derived CDR1 and CDR2 are LGHDT and YNNKEL (reference sequence). The DNA for the CDR3 is TGTGCCAGCAGCCAACACGGGACGAGGGGCGAGCAGTACTTC. It codes for CASSQHGTRGEQYF.

This clonotype was recorded many times. The V gene is TRBV11-2, the J gene TRBJ2-5; D is unclear. Trimming took 1 base from V and 2 from J, leaving 8 bases between them. The germline V gene encodes CDR1 SGHAT and CDR2 FQNNGV. CDR3 length equals 14 residues. In DNA form, the CDR3 reads TGTGCCAGCAGCTTAGGAAGTCGACAAGAGACCCAGTACTTC. This gives the protein CASSLGSRQETQYF.

This clonotype appeared many times. The chain combines TRBV9 with TRBJ2-5; tentative D call: TRBD2 (5 bases). Per germline, CDR1 SGDLS and CDR2 YYNGEE. Trimming shortened V by 1 base and J by 1 base, and 8 bases separated the two germline ends. CDR3 length: 14 residues. In nucleotides, the CDR3 is TGTGCCAGCAGCGTAACGGGAATCCAAGAGACCCAGTACTTC. Amino acids: CASSVTGIQETQYF. Based on the CDR3 plus reference TRBV9 and TRBJ2-5, the full variable domain is DSGVTQTPKHLITATGQRVTLRCSPRSGDLSVYWYQQSLDQGLQFLIQYYNGEERAKGNILERFSAQQFPDLHSELNLSSLELGDSALYFCASSVTGIQETQYFGPGTRLLVL.

In its sample, this clonotype is medium-sized. CDR3 in amino acids: CASSSGRFSTDTQYF. The CDR3, as DNA: TGTGCCAGCAGCAGTGGACGGTTTAGCACAGATACGCAGTATTTT. This chain uses TRBV7-2 with TRBJ2-3; D not certain. The V and J ends lost 5 bases and 0 bases respectively, with 12 bases between them. Germline V gene data show CDR1 as SGHTA and CDR2 as FQGNSA. The CDR3 has 15 amino acids.

This clonotype was recorded many times. The genes are TRBV7-9 and TRBJ1-4; 7 bases are shared with TRBD1. Trimming removed 4 bases from V and 3 bases from J; junction bases left unmatched: 8. The CDR3 extends over 16 amino acids. Per germline, CDR1 SEHNR and CDR2 FQNEAQ (reference sequence). In DNA form, the CDR3 reads TGTGCCAGCAGCTCGACAGGGCTGACAGCTAATGAAAAACTGTTTTTT. Translated, it gives CASSSTGLTANEKLFF.

There are many counts of this clonotype. J is TRBJ1-1 and V is TRBV29-1; D gene unclear. CDR1 and CDR2 (germline): SQVTM, ANQGSEA. With 4 bases removed from V and 1 base from J, the gap between germline ends came to 7 bases. The CDR3 runs to 12 residues. The CDR3 DNA sequence: TGCAGCGTTGGACGGAGGAACACTGAAGCTTTCTTT. This sequence encodes CSVGRRNTEAFF.

This clonotype was observed a handful of times. J is TRBJ1-5 and V is TRBV28; 7 nucleotides match TRBD1. CDR1 MDHEN and CDR2 SYDVKM come from the germline V gene. The V and J ends lost 3 bases and 0 bases, in that order; junction bases with no gene match: 8. CDR3 size: 17 residues. The DNA for the CDR3 is TGTGCCAGCAGTTTGGGGTACAGGGGACCTAGCAATCAGCCCCAGCATTTT. The encoded protein is CASSLGYRGPSNQPQHF.

The rearrangement joins TRBV19 to TRBJ2-6, with D perhaps matching TRBD2 (6 bases). Germline V gene data show CDR1 as LNHDA and CDR2 as SQIVND (reference sequence). V was trimmed by 1 base and J by 0 bases, leaving 7 bases between them. The CDR3 contains 16 residues. The CDR3 sequence: CASSIGLVSGANVLTF. The DNA for the CDR3 is TGTGCCAGTAGTATAGGACTAGTCTCTGGGGCCAACGTCCTGACTTTC.

This clonotype was observed many times. CDR3 amino acids: CASSQRNSYEQYF. The CDR3 DNA reads TGTGCCAGCAGCCAGCGTAATTCCTACGAGCAGTACTTC. This sequence joins TRBV7-2 and TRBJ2-7; D uncertain. This CDR3 comprises 13 residues. CDR1 is SGHTA, CDR2 FQGNSA, per germline. Trimming removed 5 bases from V and 1 base from J, with 9 bases in between.

This clonotype was counted many times. The rearrangement uses TRBV29-1 and TRBJ2-3; 10 positions agree with TRBD1. J gave up 6 bases and V 1 base, and 7 bases lay outside the gene matches. The CDR3 is made up of 15 amino acids. Per the germline V gene, CDR1 is SQVTM and CDR2 is ANQGSEA. The chain's CDR3 is CSVEGGTGVTDTQYF. CDR3 DNA sequence: TGCAGCGTTGAAGGCGGGACAGGGGTAACGGATACGCAGTATTTT.

Relative to its sample, this clonotype is medium-sized (0.01 to 0.1%). The chain joins TRBV20-1 to TRBJ1-1; no clear D gene. This CDR3 is 11 amino acids long. Germline V lookup: CDR1 DFQATT, CDR2 SNEGSKA (reference sequence). With 5 bases removed from V and 7 bases from J, the gap between germline ends came to 11 bases. The CDR3 region has the DNA TGCAGTGCTGGCACGTCGGGTGAAGCTTTCTTT. It translates to CSAGTSGEAFF.

This clonotype was counted ten times or more. This chain uses TRBV28 with TRBJ2-1, with no clear D. From germline, CDR1 is MDHEN and CDR2 SYDVKM. V was cut by 3 bases and J by 10 bases, with 13 bases left in between. There are 13 residues in the CDR3. This CDR3 reads CASSFKTLSEQFF. CDR3 in DNA: TGTGCCAGCAGTTTCAAGACTCTTTCGGAGCAGTTCTTC. Drawing the rest from reference TRBV28 and TRBJ2-1, the complete variable domain is DVKVTQSSRYLVKRTGEKVFLECVQDMDHENMFWYRQDPGLGLRLIYFSYDVKMKEKGDIPEGYSVSREKKERFSLILESASTNQTSMYLCASSFKTLSEQFFGPGTRLTVL.

This clonotype was recorded at least ten times. The chain carries TRBV30 and TRBJ2-1, with 9 positions matching TRBD1. This CDR3 contains 13 residues. Germline V gene sequence: CDR1 GTSNPN, CDR2 SVGIG (reference sequence). The J segment lost 7 bases and the V segment lost 0 bases, leaving 1 base of the junction unmatched. The CDR3 protein is CAWSVGQGNEQFF. In nucleotides, the CDR3 is TGTGCCTGGAGTGTCGGACAGGGGAATGAGCAGTTCTTC.

This clonotype was observed many times. This rearrangement joins TRBV19 to TRBJ2-7; TRBD2 agrees at 13 bases. This CDR3 spans 15 amino acids. V dropped 3 bases and J dropped 8; count of bases not matched to a gene: 7. Germline-derived CDR1 and CDR2 are LNHDA and SQIVND (reference sequence). CDR3: CASSIRTSGSVQQYF. For the CDR3, the DNA is TGTGCCAGTAGTATCCGGACTAGCGGGAGTGTTCAGCAGTACTTC.

This clonotype was seen repeatedly, ten times or more. The J gene is TRBJ2-5, the V gene TRBV7-9; D possibly uses TRBD1 or TRBD2 (5 bases each). The ends were cut back, 5 bases at V and 1 base at J, with 17 bases in the middle. Germline V gene lookup returns CDR1 SEHNR and CDR2 FQNEAQ (reference sequence). The CDR3 is 16 amino acids. The DNA of the CDR3 is TGTGCCAGCAGCCTCCGAGGGGCCGGCACCCAAGAGACCCAGTACTTC. It yields the protein CASSLRGAGTQETQYF. The full variable domain, with the rest looked up from reference TRBV7-9 and TRBJ2-5, is DTGVSQNPRHKITKRGQNVTFRCDPISEHNRLYWYRQTLGQGPEFLTYFQNEAQLEKSRLLSDRFSAERPKGSFSTLEIQRTEQGDSAMYLCASSLRGAGTQETQYFGPGTRLLVL.

The chain combines TRBV28 with TRBJ2-5, with D possibly called TRBD1 or TRBD2 (5 bases each). Germline CDR1 reads MDHEN; CDR2 reads SYDVKM. V lost 6 bases, J lost 1 base, and 27 bases lay in between. CDR3 size: 19 residues. CDR3 in DNA: TGTGCCAGCAGAAAAAAACACCTCCTGTTGGGACCAATCCAAGAGACCCAGTACTTC. Translating it yields CASRKKHLLLGPIQETQYF.

This clonotype was seen ten or more times. V and J are TRBV29-1 and TRBJ2-3, with D possibly TRBD1 on 5 matching bases. Trimming pared 8 bases from V and 2 bases from J, leaving 14 bases between. The CDR3 totals 13 residues. CDR1 is SQVTM, CDR2 ANQGSEA, per germline. CDR3 nucleotides: TGCAGCCTACTGGGGCCTCTCACAGATACGCAGTATTTT. Its translation: CSLLGPLTDTQYF.

By sample share, this clonotype is medium-sized. The chain recombines TRBV27 with TRBJ1-2, with 7 bases that match TRBD1. The V segment lost 5 bases and the J segment 7 bases; nucleotides outside the gene matches: 10. From germline, CDR1 is MNHEY and CDR2 SMNVEV (reference sequence). The CDR3 covers 14 residues. CDR3 region: CASSPWDSQTGYTF. The CDR3 region has the DNA TGTGCCAGCAGTCCCTGGGACAGCCAGACTGGCTACACCTTC.

This clonotype was found many times. The chain combines TRBV9 with TRBJ2-3, with 8 bases lining up with TRBD2. CDR3 length: 17 amino acids. From germline, CDR1 is SGDLS and CDR2 YYNGEE. V was clipped by 0 bases and J by 0 bases; unmatched bases: 6. The CDR3: CASSVGPASGSTDTQYF. DNA for the CDR3: TGTGCCAGCAGCGTAGGCCCGGCTAGCGGGAGCACAGATACGCAGTATTTT.

This clonotype was seen ten or more times. The J gene is TRBJ1-5, the V gene TRBV6-2 or TRBV6-3; D uncertain. Trimming removed 5 bases from V and 3 bases from J, with 8 bases in between. From germline, CDR1 is MNHEY and CDR2 SVGEGT. CDR3 length: 13 residues. CDR3 in DNA: TGTGCCAGCAGTCCCGGCGCCAATCAGCCCCAGCATTTT. It translates to CASSPGANQPQHF.

This clonotype was found many times. The rearrangement links TRBV27 to TRBJ2-3, with 14 bases lining up with TRBD2. The CDR3 runs 22 residues. Germline trimming cut 7 bases from V and 4 bases from J; bases unmatched to any gene: 25. Germline CDR1 and CDR2: MNHEY and SMNVEV (reference sequence). CDR3 DNA: TGTGCCAGCAAGCTGGGACTAGCGGGAGAGGCTAGCGGGTCAAGGGTCGCAGATACGCAGTATTTT. Translating gives CASKLGLAGEASGSRVADTQYF.

This clonotype showed up many times. This rearrangement joins TRBV2 to TRBJ2-7, with D possibly matching TRBD1 (5 bases). Germline V gene sequence: CDR1 SNHLY, CDR2 FYNNEI. Trimming removed 7 bases at V and 8 bases at J, with 12 bases between. The CDR3 runs to 11 residues. CDR3 coding DNA: TGTGCCAGCACCGGAGACAGTCAGCAGTACTTC. This sequence encodes CASTGDSQQYF.

The genes are TRBV6-5 and TRBJ2-1, with no clear D. Trimming took 2 bases from V and 4 from J, leaving 18 bases between them. The germline V gene encodes CDR1 MNHEY and CDR2 SVGAGI. The CDR3 consists of 17 residues. As DNA, the CDR3 is TGTGCCAGCAGTTACCGGCCCCCACGAGCCCCGTACAATGAGCAGTTCTTC. The encoded protein is CASSYRPPRAPYNEQFF.

At least ten counts were recorded for this clonotype. The J gene is TRBJ1-1, the V gene TRBV7-9, with TRBD1 matching 7 bases. This CDR3 is built from 18 residues. With 4 bases clipped from V and 0 bases from J, the junction kept 14 bases outside the gene matches. Germline values: CDR1 SEHNR, CDR2 FQNEAQ (reference sequence). The CDR3 DNA reads as TGTGCCAGCAGCTCACAGGGGTCCTACCCCTTTTTGAACACTGAAGCTTTCTTT. Its protein product is CASSSQGSYPFLNTEAFF.

The CDR3 reads CASSFAGQVDQPQHF. CDR3 DNA sequence: TGCGCCAGCAGCTTCGCGGGACAGGTCGATCAGCCCCAGCATTTT. The chain joins TRBV5-1 to TRBJ1-5; 8 nucleotides match TRBD1. Looked up from germline, CDR1 is SGHRS and CDR2 is YFSETQ. CDR3 length: 15 amino acids. V shed 2 bases, J shed 5 bases, and the junction held 6 bases outside the gene matches.

This clonotype has ten or more counts. The chain couples TRBV28 to TRBJ1-2; the D is unclear. This CDR3 region has 12 residues. In germline, CDR1 is MDHEN, CDR2 SYDVKM. Deletions cut 6 bases from V and 7 bases from J, with 12 bases between. CDR3 loop: CASRLMGGGYTF. Written as DNA, the CDR3 is TGTGCCAGCAGACTCATGGGCGGTGGCTACACCTTC.

This chain connects TRBV28 to TRBJ2-3; D unclear. This CDR3 is 15 amino acids long. Germline V CDR1 and CDR2: MDHEN, SYDVKM. Deletions cut 5 bases from V and 2 bases from J, with 14 bases between. The CDR3 loop is CASSQTTGLTDTQYF. The CDR3 nucleotides read TGTGCCAGCAGTCAGACGACGGGCCTCACAGATACGCAGTATTTT. Together with reference TRBV28 and TRBJ2-3, the CDR3 gives the full variable domain: DVKVTQSSRYLVKRTGEKVFLECVQDMDHENMFWYRQDPGLGLRLIYFSYDVKMKEKGDIPEGYSVSREKKERFSLILESASTNQTSMYLCASSQTTGLTDTQYFGPGTRLTVL.

The chain uses TRBV4-2 and TRBJ2-3; no definite D call. Trimming took off 4 bases at V and 0 bases at J, with 11 bases between the two ends. This CDR3 comprises 15 residues. Germline CDR1 reads LGHNA; CDR2 reads YNFKEQ. CDR3 nucleotide sequence: TGTGCCAGCAGCCTCAGTTTTTCTAGCACAGATACGCAGTATTTT. Translated: CASSLSFSSTDTQYF.

The chain links TRBV27 to TRBJ2-1; 7 bases fit TRBD2. The V segment lost 6 bases and the J segment 4 bases; nucleotides outside the gene matches: 12. There are 16 residues in the CDR3. Germline assignment: CDR1 MNHEY and CDR2 SMNVEV (reference sequence). Here the CDR3 DNA reads TGTGCCAGCAGGACTAGATGGGGGGAGGGATACAATGAGCAGTTCTTC. Its protein is CASRTRWGEGYNEQFF.